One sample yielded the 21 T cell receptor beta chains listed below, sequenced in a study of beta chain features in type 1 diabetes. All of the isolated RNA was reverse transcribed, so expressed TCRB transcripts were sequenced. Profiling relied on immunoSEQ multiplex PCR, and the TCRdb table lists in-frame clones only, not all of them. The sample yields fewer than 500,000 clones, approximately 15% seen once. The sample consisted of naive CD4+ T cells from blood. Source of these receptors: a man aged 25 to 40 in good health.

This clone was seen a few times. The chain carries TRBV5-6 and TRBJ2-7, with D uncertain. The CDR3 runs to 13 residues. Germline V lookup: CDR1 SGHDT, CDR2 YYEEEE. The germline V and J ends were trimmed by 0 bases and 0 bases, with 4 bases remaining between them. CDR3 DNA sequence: TGTGCCAGCAGCTTGGTCAGCTCCTACGAGCAGTACTTC. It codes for CASSLVSSYEQYF. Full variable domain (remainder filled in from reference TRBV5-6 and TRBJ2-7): DAGVTQSPTHLIKTRGQQVTLRCSPKSGHDTVSWYQQALGQGPQFIFQYYEEEERQRGNFPDRFSGHQFPNYSSELNVNALLLGDSALYLCASSLVSSYEQYFGPGTRLTVT.

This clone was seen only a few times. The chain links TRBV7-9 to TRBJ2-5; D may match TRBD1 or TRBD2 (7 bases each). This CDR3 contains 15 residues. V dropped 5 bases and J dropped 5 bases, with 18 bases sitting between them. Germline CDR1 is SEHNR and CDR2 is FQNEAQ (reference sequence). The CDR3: CASSEAGQPFETQYF. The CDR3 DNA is TGTGCCAGCAGCGAAGCGGGACAGCCTTTTGAGACCCAGTACTTC.

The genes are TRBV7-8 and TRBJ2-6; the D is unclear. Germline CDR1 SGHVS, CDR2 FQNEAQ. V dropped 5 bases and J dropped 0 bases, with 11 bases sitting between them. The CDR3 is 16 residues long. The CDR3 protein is CASSPRPFSGANVLTF. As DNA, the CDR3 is TGTGCCAGCAGCCCCCGGCCGTTCTCTGGGGCCAACGTCCTGACTTTC.

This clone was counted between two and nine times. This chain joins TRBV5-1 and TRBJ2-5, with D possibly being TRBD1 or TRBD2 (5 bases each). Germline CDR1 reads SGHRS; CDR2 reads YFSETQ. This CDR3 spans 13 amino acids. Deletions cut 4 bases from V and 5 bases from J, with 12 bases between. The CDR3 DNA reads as TGCGCCAGCAGCCGGGACGTTGGGGAGACCCAGTACTTC. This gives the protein CASSRDVGETQYF. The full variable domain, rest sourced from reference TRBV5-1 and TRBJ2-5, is KAGVTQTPRYLIKTRGQQVTLSCSPISGHRSVSWYQQTPGQGLQFLFEYFSETQRNKGNFPGRFSGRQFSNSRSEMNVSTLELGDSALYLCASSRDVGETQYFGPGTRLLVL.

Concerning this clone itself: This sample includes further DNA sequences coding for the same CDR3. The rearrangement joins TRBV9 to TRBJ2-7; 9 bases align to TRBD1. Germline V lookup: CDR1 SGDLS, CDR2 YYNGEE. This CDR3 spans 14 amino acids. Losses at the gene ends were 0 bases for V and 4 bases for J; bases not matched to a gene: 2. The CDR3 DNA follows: TGTGCCAGCAGCGTAGGACAGGGGGGATACGAGCAGTACTTC. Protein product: CASSVGQGGYEQYF.

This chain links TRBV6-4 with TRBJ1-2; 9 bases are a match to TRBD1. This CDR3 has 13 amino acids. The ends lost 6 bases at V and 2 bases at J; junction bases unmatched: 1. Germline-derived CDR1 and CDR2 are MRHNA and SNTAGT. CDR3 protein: CASRGQGNYGYTF. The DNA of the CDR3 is TGTGCCAGCAGGGGACAGGGCAACTATGGCTACACCTTC.

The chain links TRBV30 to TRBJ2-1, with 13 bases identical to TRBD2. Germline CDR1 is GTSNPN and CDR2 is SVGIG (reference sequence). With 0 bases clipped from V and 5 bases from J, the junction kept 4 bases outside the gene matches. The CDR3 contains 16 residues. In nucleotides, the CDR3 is TGTGCCTGGAGTGTACCAACTAGCGGGAGGGACAATGAGCAGTTCTTC. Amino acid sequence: CAWSVPTSGRDNEQFF.

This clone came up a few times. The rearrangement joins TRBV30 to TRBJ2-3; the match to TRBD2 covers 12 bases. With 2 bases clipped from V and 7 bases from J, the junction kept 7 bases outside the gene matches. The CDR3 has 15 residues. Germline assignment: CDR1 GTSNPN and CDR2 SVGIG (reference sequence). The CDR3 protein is CAWSLAGGPRNTQYF. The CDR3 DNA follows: TGTGCCTGGAGTCTAGCGGGAGGGCCCCGTAATACGCAGTATTTT.

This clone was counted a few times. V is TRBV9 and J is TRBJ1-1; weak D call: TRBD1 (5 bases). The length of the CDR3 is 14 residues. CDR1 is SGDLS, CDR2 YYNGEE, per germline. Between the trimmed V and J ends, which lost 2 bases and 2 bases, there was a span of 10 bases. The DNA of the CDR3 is TGTGCCAGCAGCGTGACGGACATAAACACTGAAGCTTTCTTT. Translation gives CASSVTDINTEAFF.

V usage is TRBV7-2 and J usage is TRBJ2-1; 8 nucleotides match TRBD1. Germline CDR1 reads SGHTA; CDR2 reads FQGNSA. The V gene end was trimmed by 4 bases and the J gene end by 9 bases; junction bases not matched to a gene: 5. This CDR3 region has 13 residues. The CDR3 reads CASSWTGPGEQFF. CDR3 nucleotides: TGTGCCAGCAGCTGGACAGGGCCCGGTGAGCAGTTCTTC.

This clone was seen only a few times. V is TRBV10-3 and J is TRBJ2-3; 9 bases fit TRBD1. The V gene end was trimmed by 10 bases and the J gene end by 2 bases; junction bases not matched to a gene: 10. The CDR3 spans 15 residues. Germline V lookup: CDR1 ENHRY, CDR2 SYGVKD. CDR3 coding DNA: TGTGCCACACATACCGGGACAGGGTACACAGATACGCAGTATTTT. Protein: CATHTGTGYTDTQYF.

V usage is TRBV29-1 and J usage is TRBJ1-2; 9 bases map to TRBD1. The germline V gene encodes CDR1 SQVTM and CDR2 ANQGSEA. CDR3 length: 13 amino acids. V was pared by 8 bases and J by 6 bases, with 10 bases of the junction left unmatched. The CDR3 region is CSQDRGFTDGYTF. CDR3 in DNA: TGCAGCCAGGACAGGGGCTTCACCGATGGCTACACCTTC.

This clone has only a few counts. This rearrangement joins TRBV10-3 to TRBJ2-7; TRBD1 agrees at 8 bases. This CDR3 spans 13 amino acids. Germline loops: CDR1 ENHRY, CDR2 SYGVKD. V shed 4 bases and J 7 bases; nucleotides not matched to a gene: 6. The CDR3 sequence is CAISAQGASEQYF. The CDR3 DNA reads TGTGCCATCAGTGCCCAGGGGGCGAGTGAGCAGTACTTC.

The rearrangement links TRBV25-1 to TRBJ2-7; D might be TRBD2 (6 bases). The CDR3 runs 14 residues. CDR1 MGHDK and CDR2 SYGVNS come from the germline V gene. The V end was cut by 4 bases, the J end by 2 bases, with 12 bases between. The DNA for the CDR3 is TGTGCCAGCAGTGGACCTAGCGAACCCTACGAGCAGTACGTC. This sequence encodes CASSGPSEPYEQYV.

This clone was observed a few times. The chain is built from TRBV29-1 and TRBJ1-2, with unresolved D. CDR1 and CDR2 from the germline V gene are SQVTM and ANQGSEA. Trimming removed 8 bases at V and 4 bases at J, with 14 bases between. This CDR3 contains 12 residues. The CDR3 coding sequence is TGCAGCACCGGCACAGAGGCCTATGGCTACACCTTC. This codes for CSTGTEAYGYTF.

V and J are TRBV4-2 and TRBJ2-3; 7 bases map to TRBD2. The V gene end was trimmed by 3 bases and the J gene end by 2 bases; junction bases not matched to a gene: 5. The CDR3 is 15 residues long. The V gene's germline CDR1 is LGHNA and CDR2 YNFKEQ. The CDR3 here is CASSHQRGPTDTQYF. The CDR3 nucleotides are TGTGCCAGCAGCCATCAGCGGGGACCCACAGATACGCAGTATTTT.

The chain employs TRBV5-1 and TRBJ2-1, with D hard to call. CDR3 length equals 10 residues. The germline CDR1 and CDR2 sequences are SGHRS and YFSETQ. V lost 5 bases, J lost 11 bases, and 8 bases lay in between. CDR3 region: CASRGMQQFF. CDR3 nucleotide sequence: TGCGCCAGCAGAGGGATGCAGCAGTTCTTC.

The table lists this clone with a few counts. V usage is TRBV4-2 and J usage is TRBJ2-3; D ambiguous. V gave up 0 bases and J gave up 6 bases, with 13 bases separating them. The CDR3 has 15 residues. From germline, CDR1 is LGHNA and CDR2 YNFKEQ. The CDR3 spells CASSQERLAPDTQYF. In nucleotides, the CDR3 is TGTGCCAGCAGCCAAGAGCGGCTGGCCCCGGATACGCAGTATTTT.

The CDR3 sequence is CASTLRKGSTNTGELFF. The DNA of the CDR3 is TGCGCCAGCACTCTCAGGAAGGGGTCAACGAACACCGGGGAGCTGTTTTTT. The chain carries TRBV23-1 and TRBJ2-2, with TRBD1 as a possible D gene (5 bases). TRBV23-1 is treated as an ORF (open reading frame) with a function not yet certain. Trimming cost V 7 bases and J 0 bases, with 18 bases left between them. This CDR3 is 17 amino acids long.

This CDR3 reads CASSPGLARVAGELFF. The CDR3 DNA follows: TGTGCCAGCAGCCCGGGACTCGCGAGGGTGGCCGGGGAGCTGTTTTTT. This sequence joins TRBV7-2 and TRBJ2-2; D is possibly TRBD2 (6 bases). V lost 5 bases and J 6 bases, leaving 19 bases between the germline ends. CDR3 length equals 16 residues. Germline V CDR1 and CDR2: SGHTA, FQGNSA.

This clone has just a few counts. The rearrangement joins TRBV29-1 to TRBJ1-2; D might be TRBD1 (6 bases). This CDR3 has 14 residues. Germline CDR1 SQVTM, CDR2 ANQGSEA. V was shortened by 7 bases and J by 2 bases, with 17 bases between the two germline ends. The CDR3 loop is CSAQYRDNNYGYTF. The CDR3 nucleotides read TGCAGCGCGCAGTACCGGGACAACAACTATGGCTACACCTTC.